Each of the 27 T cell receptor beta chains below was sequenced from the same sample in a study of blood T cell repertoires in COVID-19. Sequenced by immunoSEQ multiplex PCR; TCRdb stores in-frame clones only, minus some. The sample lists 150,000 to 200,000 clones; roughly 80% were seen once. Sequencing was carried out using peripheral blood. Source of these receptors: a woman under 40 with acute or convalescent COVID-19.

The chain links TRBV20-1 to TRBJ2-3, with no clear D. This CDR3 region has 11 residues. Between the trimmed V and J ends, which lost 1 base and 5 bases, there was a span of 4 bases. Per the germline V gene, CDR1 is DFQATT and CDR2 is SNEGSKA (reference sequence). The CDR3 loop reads CSARAGDTQYF. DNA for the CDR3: TGCAGTGCTAGAGCAGGAGATACGCAGTATTTT.

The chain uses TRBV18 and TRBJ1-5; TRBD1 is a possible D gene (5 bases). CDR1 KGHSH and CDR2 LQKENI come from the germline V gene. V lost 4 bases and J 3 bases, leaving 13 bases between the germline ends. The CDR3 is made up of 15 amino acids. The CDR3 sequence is CASSLQGLNNQPQHF. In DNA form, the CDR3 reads TGTGCCAGCTCACTTCAGGGACTCAACAATCAGCCCCAGCATTTT.

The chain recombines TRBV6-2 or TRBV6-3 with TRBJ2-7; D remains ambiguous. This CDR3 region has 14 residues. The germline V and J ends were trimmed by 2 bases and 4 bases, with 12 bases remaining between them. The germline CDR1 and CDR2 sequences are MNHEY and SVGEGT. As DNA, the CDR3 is TGTGCCAGCAGTTACGAGGATGGGTTTTACGAGCAGTACTTC. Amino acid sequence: CASSYEDGFYEQYF.

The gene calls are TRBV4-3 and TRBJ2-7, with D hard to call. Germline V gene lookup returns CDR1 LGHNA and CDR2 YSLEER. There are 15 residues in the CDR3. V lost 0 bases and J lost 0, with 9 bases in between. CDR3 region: CASSQEARGSYEQYF. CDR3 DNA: TGCGCCAGCAGCCAAGAGGCCCGCGGCTCCTACGAGCAGTACTTC.

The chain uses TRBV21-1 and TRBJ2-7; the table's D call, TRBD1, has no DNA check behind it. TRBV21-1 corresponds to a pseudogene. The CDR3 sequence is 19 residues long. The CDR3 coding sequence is TGTGCCAGCAGCAAGGCGTTGGGGGTTTCGGGACATTTCACCTACGAGCAGTACTTC. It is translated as CASSKALGVSGHFTYEQYF.

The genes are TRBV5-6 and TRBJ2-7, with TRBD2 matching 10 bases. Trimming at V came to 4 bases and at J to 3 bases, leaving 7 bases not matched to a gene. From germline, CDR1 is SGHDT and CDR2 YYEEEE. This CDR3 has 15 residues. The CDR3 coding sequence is TGTGCCAGCAGCCCGGGACTAGCGTTTCGCTACGAGCAGTACTTC. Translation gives CASSPGLAFRYEQYF.

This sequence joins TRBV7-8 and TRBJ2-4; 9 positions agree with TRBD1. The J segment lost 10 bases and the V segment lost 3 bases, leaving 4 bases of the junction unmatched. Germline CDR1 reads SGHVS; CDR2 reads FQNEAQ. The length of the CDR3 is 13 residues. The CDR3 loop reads CASSLGTGIIQYF. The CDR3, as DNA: TGTGCCAGCAGCTTGGGGACAGGGATAATTCAGTACTTC.

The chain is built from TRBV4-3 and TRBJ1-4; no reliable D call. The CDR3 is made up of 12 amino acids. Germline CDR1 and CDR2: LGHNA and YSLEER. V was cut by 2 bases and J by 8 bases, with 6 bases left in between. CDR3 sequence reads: CASSQFGEKLFF. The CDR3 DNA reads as TGCGCCAGCAGCCAATTTGGCGAAAAACTGTTTTTT.

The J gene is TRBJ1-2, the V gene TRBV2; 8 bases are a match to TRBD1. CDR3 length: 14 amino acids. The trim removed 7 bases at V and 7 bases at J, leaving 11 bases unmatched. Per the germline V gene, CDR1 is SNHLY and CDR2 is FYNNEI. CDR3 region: CASTYAQGAGGYTF. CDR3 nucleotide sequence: TGTGCCAGCACCTACGCTCAGGGGGCGGGTGGCTACACCTTC. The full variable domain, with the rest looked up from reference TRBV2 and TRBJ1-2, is EPEVTQTPSHQVTQMGQEVILRCVPISNHLYFYWYRQILGQKVEFLVSFYNNEISEKSEIFDDQFSVERPDGSNFTLKIRSTKLEDSAMYFCASTYAQGAGGYTFGSGTRLTVV.

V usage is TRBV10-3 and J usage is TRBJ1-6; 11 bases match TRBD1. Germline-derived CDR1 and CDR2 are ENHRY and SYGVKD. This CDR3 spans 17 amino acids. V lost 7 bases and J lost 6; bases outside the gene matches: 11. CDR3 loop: CAITLSGQGVTNSPLHF. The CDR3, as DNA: TGTGCCATCACCTTGTCGGGACAGGGGGTTACTAATTCACCCCTCCACTTT.

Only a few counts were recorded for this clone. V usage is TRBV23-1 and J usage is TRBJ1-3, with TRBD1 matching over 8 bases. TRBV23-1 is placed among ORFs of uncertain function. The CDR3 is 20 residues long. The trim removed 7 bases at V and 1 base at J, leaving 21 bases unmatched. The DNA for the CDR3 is TGCGCCAGCACTACCGGGACAGGTATACGGTATTGCGCTTCTGGAAACACCATATATTTT. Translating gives CASTTGTGIRYCASGNTIYF.

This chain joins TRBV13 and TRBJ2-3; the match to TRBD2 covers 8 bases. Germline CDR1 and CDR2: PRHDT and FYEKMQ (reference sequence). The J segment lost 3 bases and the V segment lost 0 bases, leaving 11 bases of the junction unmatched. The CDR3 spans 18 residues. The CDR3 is CASSLGRSSGEGTDTQYF. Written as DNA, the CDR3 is TGTGCCAGCAGCTTAGGCCGAAGTAGCGGGGAGGGTACAGATACGCAGTATTTT.

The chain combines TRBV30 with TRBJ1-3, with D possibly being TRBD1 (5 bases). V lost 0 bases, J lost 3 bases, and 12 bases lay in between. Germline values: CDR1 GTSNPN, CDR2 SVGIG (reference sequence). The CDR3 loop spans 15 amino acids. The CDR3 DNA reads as TGTGCCTGGAGTGTCCCCGGCAGGGTTGGAAACACCATATATTTT. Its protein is CAWSVPGRVGNTIYF. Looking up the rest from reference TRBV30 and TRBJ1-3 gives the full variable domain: SQTIHQWPATLVQPVGSPLSLECTVEGTSNPNLYWYRQAAGRGLQLLFYSVGIGQISSEVPQNLSASRPQDRQFILSSKKLLLSDSGFYLCAWSVPGRVGNTIYFGEGSWLTVV.

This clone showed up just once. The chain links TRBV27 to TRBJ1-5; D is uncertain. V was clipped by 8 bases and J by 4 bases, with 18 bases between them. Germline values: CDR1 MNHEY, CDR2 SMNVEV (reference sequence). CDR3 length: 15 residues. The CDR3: CASRSTRSNNQPQHF. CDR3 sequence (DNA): TGTGCCAGCCGGTCCACAAGGAGCAATAATCAGCCCCAGCATTTT.

The CDR3 reads CASSLTWGTGGYEQYF. CDR3 sequence (DNA): TGCGCCAGCAGCCTAACCTGGGGGACAGGGGGCTACGAGCAGTACTTC. The chain is built from TRBV4-1 and TRBJ2-7; 11 bases agree with TRBD1. The CDR3 sequence is 16 residues long. Trimming took 4 bases from V and 3 from J; bases not matched to a gene: 8. CDR1 and CDR2 from the germline V gene are MGHRA and YSYEKL.

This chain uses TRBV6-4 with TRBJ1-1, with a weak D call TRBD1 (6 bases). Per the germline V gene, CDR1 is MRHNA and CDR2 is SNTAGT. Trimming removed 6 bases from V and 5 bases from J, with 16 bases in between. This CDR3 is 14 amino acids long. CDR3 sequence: CASSQGYKETEAFF. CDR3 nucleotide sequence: TGTGCCAGCAGCCAGGGGTACAAGGAGACTGAAGCTTTCTTT.

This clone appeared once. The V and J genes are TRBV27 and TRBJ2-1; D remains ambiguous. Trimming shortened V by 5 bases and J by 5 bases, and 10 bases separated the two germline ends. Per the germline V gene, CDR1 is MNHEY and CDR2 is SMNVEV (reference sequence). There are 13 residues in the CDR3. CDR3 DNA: TGTGCCAGCAGTCCCAACTTGAACAATGAGCAGTTCTTC. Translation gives CASSPNLNNEQFF.

CDR3 in amino acids: CAWSSGASGNTIYF. Written as DNA, the CDR3 is TGTGCCTGGAGTTCTGGAGCCTCTGGAAACACCATATATTTT. V gene TRBV30 combines with J gene TRBJ1-3; unclear D gene. This CDR3 comprises 14 residues. Germline V gene data show CDR1 as GTSNPN and CDR2 as SVGIG (reference sequence). The V gene lost 2 bases and the J gene lost 0 bases, with 8 bases spanning the gap.

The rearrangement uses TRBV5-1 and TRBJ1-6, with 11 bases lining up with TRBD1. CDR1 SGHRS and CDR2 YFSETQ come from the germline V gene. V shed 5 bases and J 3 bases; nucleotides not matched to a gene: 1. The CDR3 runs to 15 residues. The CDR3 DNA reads TGCGCCAGCAGGGGACAGGGGGTCTATAATTCACCCCTCCACTTT. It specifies CASRGQGVYNSPLHF.

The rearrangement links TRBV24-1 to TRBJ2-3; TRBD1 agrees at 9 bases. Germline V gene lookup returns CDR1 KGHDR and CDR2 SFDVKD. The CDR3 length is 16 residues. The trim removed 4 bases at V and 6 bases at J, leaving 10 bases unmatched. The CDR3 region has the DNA TGTGCCACCAGTGACCCAGACAGGGGGAAAAGGGATACGCAGTATTTT. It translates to CATSDPDRGKRDTQYF.

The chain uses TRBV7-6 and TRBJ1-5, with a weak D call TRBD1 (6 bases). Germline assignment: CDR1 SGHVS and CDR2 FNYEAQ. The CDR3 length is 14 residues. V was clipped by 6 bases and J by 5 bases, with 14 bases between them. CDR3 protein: CASSPRPGDQPQHF. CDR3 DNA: TGTGCCAGCAGTCCGAGGCCAGGGGATCAGCCCCAGCATTTT.

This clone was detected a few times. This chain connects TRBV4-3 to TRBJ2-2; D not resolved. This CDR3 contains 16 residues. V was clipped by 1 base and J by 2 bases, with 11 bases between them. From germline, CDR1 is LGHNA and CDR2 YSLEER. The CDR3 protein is CASSQVVGFNTGELFF. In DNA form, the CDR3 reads TGCGCCAGCAGCCAAGTCGTGGGCTTCAACACCGGGGAGCTGTTTTTT.

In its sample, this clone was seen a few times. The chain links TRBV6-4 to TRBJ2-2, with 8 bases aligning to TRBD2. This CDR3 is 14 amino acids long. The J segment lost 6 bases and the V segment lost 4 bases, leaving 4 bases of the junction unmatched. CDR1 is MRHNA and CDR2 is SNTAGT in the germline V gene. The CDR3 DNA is TGTGCCAGCAGTGGGACTAGCTCGGCCGGGGAGCTGTTTTTT. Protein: CASSGTSSAGELFF.

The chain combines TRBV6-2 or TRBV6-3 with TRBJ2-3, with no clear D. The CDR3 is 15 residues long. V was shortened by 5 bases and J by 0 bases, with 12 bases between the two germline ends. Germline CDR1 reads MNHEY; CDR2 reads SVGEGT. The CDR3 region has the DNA TGTGCCAGCAGTGACACGAACCCTAGCACAGATACGCAGTATTTT. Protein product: CASSDTNPSTDTQYF.

CDR3 bases: TGTGCCAGTGTACAGGGGTTTGACCAGCCCCAGCATTTT. Translating gives CASVQGFDQPQHF. The chain links TRBV19 to TRBJ1-5, with 7 bases aligning to TRBD1. The CDR3 is 13 amino acids. V dropped 8 bases and J dropped 7; count of bases not matched to a gene: 8. Germline V gene sequence: CDR1 LNHDA, CDR2 SQIVND (reference sequence).

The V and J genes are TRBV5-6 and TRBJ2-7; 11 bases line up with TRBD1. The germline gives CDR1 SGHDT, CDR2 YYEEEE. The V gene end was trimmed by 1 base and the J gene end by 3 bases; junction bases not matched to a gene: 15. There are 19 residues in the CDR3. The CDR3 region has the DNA TGTGCCAGCAGCTTGCTTGGTTTTTACCGCGGGACAGGGGGCTACGAGCAGTACTTC. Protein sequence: CASSLLGFYRGTGGYEQYF. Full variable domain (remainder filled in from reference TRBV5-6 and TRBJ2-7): DAGVTQSPTHLIKTRGQQVTLRCSPKSGHDTVSWYQQALGQGPQFIFQYYEEEERQRGNFPDRFSGHQFPNYSSELNVNALLLGDSALYLCASSLLGFYRGTGGYEQYFGPGTRLTVT.

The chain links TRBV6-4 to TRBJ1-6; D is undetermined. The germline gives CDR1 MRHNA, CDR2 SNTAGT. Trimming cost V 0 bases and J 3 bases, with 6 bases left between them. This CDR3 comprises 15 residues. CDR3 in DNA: TGTGCCAGCAGTGACTCCTTCCGCTATAATTCACCCCTCCACTTT. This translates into CASSDSFRYNSPLHF.